Below are 23 T cell receptor beta chains sequenced from a single sample in a study of blood T cell repertoires in COVID-19. Only in-frame clones appear in the TCRdb table, and some are missing; sequencing was by immunoSEQ multiplex PCR. The table includes about 230,000 clones, around 80% detected once. The sequenced sample was peripheral blood. These receptor sequences come from a woman aged 40 to 49 who had recovered from COVID-19.

This chain uses TRBV6-5 with TRBJ2-3, with D maybe TRBD1 (6 bases). The CDR3 is 13 residues long. The germline V gene encodes CDR1 MNHEY and CDR2 SVGAGI. Trimming stripped 7 bases from V and 2 bases from J, with 10 bases between. The CDR3 protein is CASTRGHTDTQYF. In DNA form, the CDR3 reads TGTGCCAGCACCCGGGGACACACAGATACGCAGTATTTT.

V and J are TRBV7-3 and TRBJ1-1; no clear D. V was clipped by 5 bases and J by 2 bases, with 9 bases between them. CDR1 and CDR2 (germline): SGHTA, FQGTGA. The CDR3 runs 13 residues. CDR3 protein: CASSPEPNTEAFF. The CDR3 DNA sequence: TGTGCCAGCAGCCCAGAACCCAACACTGAAGCTTTCTTT.

As regards this clone: The same CDR3 can be traced to other DNA sequences in this sample. The CDR3 DNA reads TGTGCCAGCAGCTTTCCTAGCGGGGGGTCCTACAATGAGCAGTTCTTC. This codes for CASSFPSGGSYNEQFF. This chain joins TRBV7-2 and TRBJ2-1, with TRBD2 matching over 11 bases. The trim removed 3 bases at V and 1 base at J, leaving 2 bases unmatched. Germline CDR1 SGHTA, CDR2 FQGNSA. The CDR3 is 16 residues long.

This clone was counted a few times. The genes are TRBV20-1 and TRBJ2-7, with TRBD1 as a possible D gene (5 bases). CDR1 and CDR2 from the germline V gene are DFQATT and SNEGSKA (reference sequence). The CDR3 runs 13 residues. V lost 3 bases and J 3 bases, leaving 12 bases between the germline ends. The CDR3: CSASTGDFYEQYF. Here the CDR3 DNA reads TGCAGTGCTAGTACAGGTGACTTCTACGAGCAGTACTTC.

Written as DNA, the CDR3 is TGTGCCAGCAGCCAAAACCTACTAGCGGTGGACTCCTACGAGCAGTACTTC. The encoded protein is CASSQNLLAVDSYEQYF. The V and J genes are TRBV7-9 and TRBJ2-7; the match to TRBD2 covers 8 bases. The CDR3 covers 17 residues. In germline, CDR1 is SEHNR, CDR2 FQNEAQ (reference sequence). The J segment lost 0 bases and the V segment lost 5 bases, leaving 12 bases of the junction unmatched.

The V call is TRBV9, the J call TRBJ1-3; 7 bases line up with TRBD1. The CDR3 spans 15 residues. Germline CDR1 SGDLS, CDR2 YYNGEE. After removal of 3 bases from V and 0 bases from J, the junction contained 3 bases not matched to a gene. This CDR3 reads CASSGQGSSGNTIYF. The CDR3 nucleotides read TGTGCCAGCAGCGGACAGGGTTCCTCTGGAAACACCATATATTTT.

The J gene is TRBJ1-2, the V gene TRBV5-6; D may be TRBD1 (5 bases). V was trimmed by 0 bases and J by 6 bases, leaving 12 bases between them. The CDR3 contains 14 residues. The V gene's germline CDR1 is SGHDT and CDR2 YYEEEE. This CDR3 is CASSLGLGGDGYTF. CDR3 bases: TGTGCCAGCAGCTTGGGCCTGGGGGGTGATGGCTACACCTTC.

The V call is TRBV9, the J call TRBJ1-2, with 8 nucleotides matching TRBD1. Germline V lookup: CDR1 SGDLS, CDR2 YYNGEE. Unmatched junction bases numbered 13, after V lost 4 bases and J lost 5 bases. The CDR3 sequence is 16 residues long. The CDR3 DNA sequence: TGTGCCAGCAGCATAACCGGGACAGGCAAGTCGTATGGCTACACCTTC. It is translated as CASSITGTGKSYGYTF.

The sample holds one count of this clone. This chain connects TRBV12-3 or TRBV12-4 to TRBJ2-1, with D possibly being TRBD1 (6 bases). The CDR3 totals 12 residues. The V end was cut by 8 bases, the J end by 6 bases, with 11 bases between. CDR3 amino acids: CASATGFNEQFF. As DNA, the CDR3 is TGTGCCAGCGCCACAGGGTTCAATGAGCAGTTCTTC.

This chain connects TRBV19 to TRBJ1-4; D may be TRBD1 (5 bases). This CDR3 region has 13 residues. From germline, CDR1 is LNHDA and CDR2 SQIVND (reference sequence). Trimming cost V 3 bases and J 6 bases, with 8 bases left between them. In DNA form, the CDR3 reads TGTGCCAGTAGTATCGACAGAGATGAAAAACTGTTTTTT. Protein: CASSIDRDEKLFF.

The chain recombines TRBV7-8 with TRBJ2-7, with a possible D match to TRBD2 (6 bases). This CDR3 is built from 13 residues. The V end was cut by 2 bases, the J end by 3 bases, with 8 bases between. Germline-derived CDR1 and CDR2 are SGHVS and FQNEAQ. The CDR3: CASSLRGNYEQYF. The CDR3 DNA sequence: TGTGCCAGCAGCTTACGGGGGAACTACGAGCAGTACTTC.

The gene calls are TRBV29-1 and TRBJ2-7; 7 nucleotides match TRBD2. This CDR3 has 14 residues. Unmatched junction bases numbered 9, after V lost 3 bases and J lost 4 bases. The germline V gene has CDR1 SQVTM and CDR2 ANQGSEA. This chain's CDR3 is CSVEGGDSLYEQYF. CDR3 nucleotides: TGCAGCGTTGAGGGGGGGGACTCCTTATACGAGCAGTACTTC.

J is TRBJ2-5 and V is TRBV19; D may be TRBD1 (6 bases). The CDR3 is 14 residues long. The germline CDR1 and CDR2 sequences are LNHDA and SQIVND (reference sequence). V was trimmed by 5 bases and J by 4 bases, leaving 14 bases between them. The CDR3 DNA follows: TGTGCCAGTAGTGGGGGCGGACTGCTAGAGACCCAGTACTTC. Translated, it gives CASSGGGLLETQYF.

This clone was recorded a few times. This chain connects TRBV10-3 to TRBJ1-1; D gene ambiguous. V dropped 2 bases and J dropped 1 base, with 8 bases sitting between them. The CDR3 totals 14 residues. The germline V gene encodes CDR1 ENHRY and CDR2 SYGVKD. CDR3 sequence (DNA): TGTGCCATCAGTGAGGCGTCCTGGAACACTGAAGCTTTCTTT. Protein sequence: CAISEASWNTEAFF.

The chain links TRBV5-6 to TRBJ2-7; no firm D call. This CDR3 is built from 12 residues. Germline V CDR1 and CDR2: SGHDT, YYEEEE. The V and J ends lost 1 base and 6 bases respectively, with 8 bases between them. The DNA for the CDR3 is TGTGCCAGCAGCTTGCCCACGGGCGAGCAGTACTTC. As protein: CASSLPTGEQYF. The complete variable domain, with remaining parts taken from reference TRBV5-6 and TRBJ2-7, reads DAGVTQSPTHLIKTRGQQVTLRCSPKSGHDTVSWYQQALGQGPQFIFQYYEEEERQRGNFPDRFSGHQFPNYSSELNVNALLLGDSALYLCASSLPTGEQYFGPGTRLTVT.

The CDR3 sequence is CATSRGPTGEAFF. For the CDR3, the DNA is TGTGCCACCAGCAGAGGACCGACAGGGGAAGCTTTCTTT. V is TRBV15 and J is TRBJ1-1; TRBD1 aligns across 7 bases. V was pared by 1 base and J by 8 bases, with 4 bases of the junction left unmatched. CDR1 is LNHNV and CDR2 is YYDKDF in the germline V gene (reference sequence). CDR3 length: 13 residues.

This chain joins TRBV6-5 and TRBJ1-6; the match to TRBD1 covers 8 bases. CDR1 is MNHEY and CDR2 is SVGAGI in the germline V gene. V gave up 10 bases and J gave up 8 bases; unmatched junction bases: 13. The CDR3 covers 15 residues. The CDR3 region has the DNA TGTGCCATCCCTACCACAGGGGGGCGGGATTCACCCCTCCACTTT. Translation gives CAIPTTGGRDSPLHF.

This chain uses TRBV11-3 with TRBJ2-3; tentative D call: TRBD1 (6 bases). V lost 0 bases to trimming and J lost 10 bases, with 11 bases between them. Per the germline V gene, CDR1 is SGHNT and CDR2 is YENEEA. The CDR3 is made up of 13 amino acids. CDR3 DNA: TGTGCCAGCAGCTTAGAACCCGGACAGTCGCAGTATTTT. Protein: CASSLEPGQSQYF.

The rearrangement joins TRBV30 to TRBJ1-3; TRBD1 matches at 8 bases. The CDR3 consists of 16 residues. The V gene's germline CDR1 is GTSNPN and CDR2 SVGIG (reference sequence). The CDR3 region is CAQKTGGNKAGNTIYF. The DNA of the CDR3 is TGTGCTCAAAAAACAGGGGGAAATAAGGCTGGAAACACCATATATTTT.

The J gene is TRBJ1-4, the V gene TRBV7-2; TRBD1 matches 10 bases. V dropped 4 bases and J dropped 7; count of bases not matched to a gene: 3. The CDR3 loop spans 14 amino acids. Germline loops: CDR1 SGHTA, CDR2 FQGNSA. In DNA, the CDR3 is TGTGCCAGCAGCTCGGACAGGGGGACTGAAAAACTGTTTTTT. Amino acid sequence: CASSSDRGTEKLFF.

The chain combines TRBV15 with TRBJ1-4; 8 nucleotides line up with TRBD1. This CDR3 spans 14 amino acids. Germline CDR1 is LNHNV and CDR2 is YYDKDF (reference sequence). V dropped 3 bases and J dropped 4; count of bases not matched to a gene: 1. This CDR3 is CATSRDRVNEKLFF. CDR3 nucleotides: TGTGCCACCAGCAGGGACAGGGTTAATGAAAAACTGTTTTTT.

This clone was detected a few times. V is TRBV7-9 and J is TRBJ1-1, with D possibly being TRBD1 (6 bases). The CDR3 is 17 residues long. The V end lost 4 bases, the J end lost 4 bases, and 22 bases lay between the germline ends. Germline lookup yields CDR1 SEHNR and CDR2 FQNEAQ (reference sequence). DNA of the CDR3: TGTGCCAGCAGCTCCGGGAAAGCTTTACAGGGCCTCACTGAAGCTTTCTTT. This encodes CASSSGKALQGLTEAFF. Filled out from reference TRBV7-9 and TRBJ1-1, the complete variable domain reads DTGVSQNPRHKITKRGQNVTFRCDPISEHNRLYWYRQTLGQGPEFLTYFQNEAQLEKSRLLSDRFSAERPKGSFSTLEIQRTEQGDSAMYLCASSSGKALQGLTEAFFGQGTRLTVV.

V and J are TRBV7-8 and TRBJ1-4; D perhaps matches TRBD1 (5 bases). The V end was cut by 1 base, the J end by 5 bases, with 5 bases between. Per the germline V gene, CDR1 is SGHVS and CDR2 is FQNEAQ. The CDR3 has 13 amino acids. CDR3 in amino acids: CASSLDRNEKLFF. In DNA form, the CDR3 reads TGTGCCAGCAGCTTAGACAGGAATGAAAAACTGTTTTTT.